The clone carrying this T cell receptor beta chain turned up a few times. This sample was included in a study of blood T cells in healthy people across ages. Then a second PCR, running roughly 7 to 11 cycles, was carried out with a sample-barcoded 5' primer and a J-beta primer mix. TCRdb processed the 5' RACE reads anew with MiXCR; each CDR3 protein has one entry. The sample has around 280,000 distinct CDR3 sequences, 25% to 30% seen once; the top ten hold approximately 28%. The V gene's germline CDR1 is SGHKS and CDR2 YYEKEE (reference sequence). V lost 4 bases and J 0 bases, leaving 13 bases between the germline ends. The CDR3 runs 15 residues.

Specimen: blood. The sequence came from a woman aged 70-85 years in good health. The chain has TRBV5-5 and TRBJ2-5; the D is unclear. This chain's CDR3 is CASSLSILYQETQYF. The DNA of the CDR3 is TGTGCCAGCAGCCTCTCTATCTTGTACCAAGAGACCCAGTACTTC.